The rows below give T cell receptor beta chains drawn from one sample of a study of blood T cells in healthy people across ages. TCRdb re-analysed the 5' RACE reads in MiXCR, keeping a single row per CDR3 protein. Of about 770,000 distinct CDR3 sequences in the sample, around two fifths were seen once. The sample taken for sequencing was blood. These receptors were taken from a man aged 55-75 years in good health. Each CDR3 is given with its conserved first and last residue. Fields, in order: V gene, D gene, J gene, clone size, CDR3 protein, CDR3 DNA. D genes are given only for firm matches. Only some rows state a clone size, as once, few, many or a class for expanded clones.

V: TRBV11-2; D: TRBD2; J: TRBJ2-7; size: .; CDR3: CASSPPRTSGEQYF; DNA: TGTGCCAGCAGTCCACCCCGGACTAGCGGCGAGCAGTACTTC
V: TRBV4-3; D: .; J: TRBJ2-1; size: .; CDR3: CASILSGTAEQFF; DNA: TGCGCCAGCATCCTTAGCGGGACAGCCGAGCAGTTCTTC
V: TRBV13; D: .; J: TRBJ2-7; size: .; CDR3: CASSTGTAYEQYF; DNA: TGTGCCAGCAGCACCGGGACTGCCTACGAGCAGTACTTC
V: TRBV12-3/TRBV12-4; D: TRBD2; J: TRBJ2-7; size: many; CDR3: CASSQGLAGVKVSGYEQYF; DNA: TGTGCCAGCAGCCAAGGACTAGCGGGGGTTAAGGTTTCGGGTTACGAGCAGTACTTC
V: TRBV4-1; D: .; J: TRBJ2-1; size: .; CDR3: CASSHAYNEQFF; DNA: TGCGCCAGCAGCCACGCGTACAATGAGCAGTTCTTC
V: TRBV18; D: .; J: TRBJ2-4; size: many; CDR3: CASSPSGMGIIAKNIQYF; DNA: TGTGCCAGCTCACCATCGGGGATGGGGATAATAGCCAAAAACATTCAGTACTTC
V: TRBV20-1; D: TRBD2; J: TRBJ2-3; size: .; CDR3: CSAPSGSSTDTQYF; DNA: TGCAGTGCTCCTAGCGGAAGCAGCACAGATACGCAGTATTTT
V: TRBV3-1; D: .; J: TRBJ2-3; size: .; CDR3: CASTAGGGQLNTDTQYF; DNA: TGTGCCAGCACGGCTGGCGGGGGCCAACTCAACACAGATACGCAGTATTTT
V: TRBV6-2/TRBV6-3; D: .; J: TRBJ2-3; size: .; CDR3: CASSYIGSSGDTQYF; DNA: TGTGCCAGCAGTTACATAGGGTCCTCCGGAGATACGCAGTATTTT
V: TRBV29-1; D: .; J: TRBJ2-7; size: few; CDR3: CSVEVDVSYEQYF; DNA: TGCAGCGTTGAAGTCGATGTCTCCTACGAGCAGTACTTC
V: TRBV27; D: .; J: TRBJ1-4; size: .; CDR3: CASSNHPTGSSEKLFF; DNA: TGTGCCAGCAGCAACCACCCGACAGGCTCAAGTGAAAAACTGTTTTTT
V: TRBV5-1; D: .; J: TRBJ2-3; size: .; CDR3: CASSLATGTSRTDTQYF; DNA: TGCGCCAGCAGCTTGGCAACCGGGACATCGCGCACAGATACGCAGTATTTT
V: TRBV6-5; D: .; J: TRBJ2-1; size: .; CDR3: CASSYPGAHEQFF; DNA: TGTGCCAGCTCATATCCGGGAGCCCATGAGCAGTTCTTC
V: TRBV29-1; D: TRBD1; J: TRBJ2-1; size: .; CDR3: CSVESGTGGKQFF; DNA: TGCAGCGTTGAGTCGGGGACAGGGGGTAAGCAGTTCTTC
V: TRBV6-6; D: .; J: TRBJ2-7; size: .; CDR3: CASSYSPTAYEQYF; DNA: TGTGCCAGCAGTTACAGCCCCACCGCCTACGAGCAGTACTTC
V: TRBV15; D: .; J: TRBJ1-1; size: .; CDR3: CATSRDLAVSNTEAFF; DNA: TGCGCCACCAGCAGAGATCTCGCCGTTTCGAACACTGAAGCTTTCTTT
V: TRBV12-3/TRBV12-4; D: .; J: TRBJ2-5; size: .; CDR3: CASSLWGGAQVKETQYF; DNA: TGTGCCAGCAGTTTATGGGGGGGGGCCCAAGTCAAAGAGACCCAGTACTTC
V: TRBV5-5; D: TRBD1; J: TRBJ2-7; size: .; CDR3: CASSLAGGTGGLYEQYF; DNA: TGTGCCAGCAGCTTGGCCGGTGGGACAGGGGGCCTCTACGAGCAGTACTTC
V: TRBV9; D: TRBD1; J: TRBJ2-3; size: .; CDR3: CASSRRDSNTDTQYF; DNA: TGTGCCAGCAGCAGACGGGACAGCAACACAGATACGCAGTATTTT
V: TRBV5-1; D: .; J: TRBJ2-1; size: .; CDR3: CASRLQGGEGQFF; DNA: TGCGCCAGCAGACTACAGGGGGGGGAAGGGCAGTTCTTC
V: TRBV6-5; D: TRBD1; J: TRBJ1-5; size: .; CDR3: CASSSRDRGSNQPQHF; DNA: TGTGCCAGCAGTTCCCGGGACAGGGGGTCTAATCAGCCCCAGCATTTT
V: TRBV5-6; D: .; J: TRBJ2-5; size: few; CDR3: CASSFSGRSVETQYF; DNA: TGTGCCAGCAGCTTTTCTGGGCGGTCTGTGGAGACCCAGTACTTC
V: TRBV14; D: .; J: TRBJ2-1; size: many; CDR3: CASSQNYNEQFF; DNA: TGCGCCAGCAGCCAAAACTACAATGAGCAGTTCTTC
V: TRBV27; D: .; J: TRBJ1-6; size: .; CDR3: CASSLFGDDSPLHF; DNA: TGTGCCAGCAGTTTATTTGGTGATGATTCACCCCTCCACTTT
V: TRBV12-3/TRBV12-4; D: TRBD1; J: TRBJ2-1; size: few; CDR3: CASRHRGDEQFF; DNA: TGTGCCAGCAGACACAGGGGGGATGAGCAGTTCTTC
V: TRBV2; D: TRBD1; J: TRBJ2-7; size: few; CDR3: CASSEGQGFVYEQYF; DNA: TGTGCCAGCAGTGAAGGACAGGGTTTTGTCTACGAGCAGTACTTC
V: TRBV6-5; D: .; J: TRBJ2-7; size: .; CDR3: CASTEQGTYEQYF; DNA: TGTGCCAGCACCGAACAGGGAACCTACGAGCAGTACTTC
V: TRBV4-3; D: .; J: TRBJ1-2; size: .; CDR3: CASSQGAPITGYTF; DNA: TGCGCCAGCAGCCAGGGAGCTCCTATCACAGGCTACACCTTC
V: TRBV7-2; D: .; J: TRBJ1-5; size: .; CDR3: CASSLEEGWGNQPQHF; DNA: TGTGCCAGCAGCTTAGAGGAGGGTTGGGGCAATCAGCCCCAGCATTTT
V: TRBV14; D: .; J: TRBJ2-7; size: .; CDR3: CASSQVFALSEQYF; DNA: TGTGCCAGCAGCCAAGTATTTGCCCTCAGCGAGCAGTACTTC
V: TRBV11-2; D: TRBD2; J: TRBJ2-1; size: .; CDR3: CASSGLAGRGSYNEQFF; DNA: TGTGCCAGCAGCGGACTAGCGGGGAGGGGCTCCTACAATGAGCAGTTCTTC
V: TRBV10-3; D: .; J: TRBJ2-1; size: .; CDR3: CAMAPRSSSNEQFF; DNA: TGTGCCATGGCCCCTAGGAGCTCCTCCAATGAGCAGTTCTTC
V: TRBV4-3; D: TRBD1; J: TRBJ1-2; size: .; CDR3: CASSQDDGGTGFVGYTF; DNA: TGCGCCAGCAGCCAAGATGATGGAGGGACAGGGTTCGTCGGCTACACCTTC
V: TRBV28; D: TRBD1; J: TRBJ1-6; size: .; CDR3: CASSLIGDRGELHF; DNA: TGTGCCAGCAGTTTAATAGGGGACAGGGGGGAACTCCACTTT
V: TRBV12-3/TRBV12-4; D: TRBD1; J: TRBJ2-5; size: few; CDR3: CASSGGQGGKETQYF; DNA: TGTGCCAGCAGCGGTGGACAGGGAGGAAAAGAGACCCAGTACTTC
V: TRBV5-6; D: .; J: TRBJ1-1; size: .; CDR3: CASSGRSEAFF; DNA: TGTGCCAGCAGCGGTCGCTCTGAAGCTTTCTTT
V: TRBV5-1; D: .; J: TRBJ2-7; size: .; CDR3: CASSLGPDSPYEQYF; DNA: TGCGCCAGCAGCTTGGGACCGGACAGTCCCTACGAGCAGTACTTC
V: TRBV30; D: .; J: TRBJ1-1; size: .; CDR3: CAWVRRWNTEAFF; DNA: TGTGCCTGGGTTCGGAGATGGAACACTGAAGCTTTCTTT
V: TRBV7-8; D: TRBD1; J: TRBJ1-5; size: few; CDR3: CASSLVNRGLAQPQHF; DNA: TGTGCCAGCAGCTTAGTCAACAGGGGGCTCGCACAGCCCCAGCATTTT
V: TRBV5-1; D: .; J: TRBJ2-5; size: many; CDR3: CASSLPGEETQYF; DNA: TGCGCCAGCAGCTTGCCTGGAGAAGAGACCCAGTACTTC
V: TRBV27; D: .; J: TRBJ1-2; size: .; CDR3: CASSVLGADYGYTF; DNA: TGTGCCAGCAGTGTATTGGGGGCTGACTATGGCTACACCTTC
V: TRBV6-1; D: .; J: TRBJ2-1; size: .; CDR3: CASSAHNGGRISYNEQFF; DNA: TGTGCCAGCAGCGCCCACAATGGGGGCAGAATATCCTACAATGAGCAGTTCTTC
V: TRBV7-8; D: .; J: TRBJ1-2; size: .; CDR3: CASSLESGRTNYGYTF; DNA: TGTGCCAGCAGCTTAGAATCCGGGCGAACCAACTATGGCTACACCTTC
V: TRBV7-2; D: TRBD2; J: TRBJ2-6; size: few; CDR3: CASSPSGPSSGANVLTF; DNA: TGTGCCAGCAGCCCTAGCGGGCCGAGCTCTGGGGCCAACGTCCTGACTTTC
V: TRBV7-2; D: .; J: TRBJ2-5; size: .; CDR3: CASSAQGLLRETQYF; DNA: TGTGCCAGCAGCGCCCAGGGCCTTCTACGAGAGACCCAGTACTTC
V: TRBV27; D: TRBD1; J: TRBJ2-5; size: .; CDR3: CASSPPTGSFETQYF; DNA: TGTGCCAGCAGTCCCCCGACAGGGTCGTTTGAGACCCAGTACTTC
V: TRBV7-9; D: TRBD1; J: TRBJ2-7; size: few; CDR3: CASSHDRADEQYF; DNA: TGTGCCAGCAGCCATGACAGGGCCGACGAGCAGTACTTC
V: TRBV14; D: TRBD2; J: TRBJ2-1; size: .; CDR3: CASSREGTSGGAEQFF; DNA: TGTGCCAGCAGCCGAGAAGGGACTAGCGGGGGGGCGGAGCAGTTCTTC
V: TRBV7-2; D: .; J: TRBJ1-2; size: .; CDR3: CASSPGGFNYGYTF; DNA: TGTGCCAGCAGCCCGGGGGGGTTCAACTATGGCTACACCTTC
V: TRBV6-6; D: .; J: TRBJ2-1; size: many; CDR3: CASSQDRHNEQFF; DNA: TGTGCCAGCAGCCAAGACAGGCACAATGAGCAGTTCTTC
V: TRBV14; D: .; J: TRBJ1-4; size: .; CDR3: CASSQDRIQKLFF; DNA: TGTGCCAGCAGCCAAGACCGGATCCAAAAACTGTTTTTT
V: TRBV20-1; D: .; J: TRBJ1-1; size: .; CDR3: CRASGRSGEAFF; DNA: TGCAGGGCTAGCGGCCGATCGGGTGAAGCTTTCTTT
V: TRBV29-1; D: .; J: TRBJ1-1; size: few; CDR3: CSAGRVGGIEAFF; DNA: TGCAGCGCGGGACGCGTTGGGGGGATAGAAGCTTTCTTT
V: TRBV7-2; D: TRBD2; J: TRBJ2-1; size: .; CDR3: CAGSLEAGGPYNEQFF; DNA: TGTGCCGGCAGCTTAGAGGCGGGGGGCCCGTACAATGAGCAGTTCTTC
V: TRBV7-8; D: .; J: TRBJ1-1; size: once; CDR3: CASSLLGGATEAFF; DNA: TGTGCCAGCAGCTTACTGGGAGGGGCCACTGAAGCTTTCTTT
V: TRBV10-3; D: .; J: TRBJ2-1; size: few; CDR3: CAISDQIASYNEQFF; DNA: TGTGCCATCAGTGATCAGATTGCCTCCTACAATGAGCAGTTCTTC
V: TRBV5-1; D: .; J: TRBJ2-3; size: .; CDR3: CASSSSPPDTQYF; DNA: TGCGCCAGTTCTAGCAGTCCCCCAGATACGCAGTATTTT
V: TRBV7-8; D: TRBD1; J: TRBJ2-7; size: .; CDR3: CASSSDRLSYEQYF; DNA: TGTGCCAGCAGCTCGGACAGGTTGTCCTACGAGCAGTACTTC